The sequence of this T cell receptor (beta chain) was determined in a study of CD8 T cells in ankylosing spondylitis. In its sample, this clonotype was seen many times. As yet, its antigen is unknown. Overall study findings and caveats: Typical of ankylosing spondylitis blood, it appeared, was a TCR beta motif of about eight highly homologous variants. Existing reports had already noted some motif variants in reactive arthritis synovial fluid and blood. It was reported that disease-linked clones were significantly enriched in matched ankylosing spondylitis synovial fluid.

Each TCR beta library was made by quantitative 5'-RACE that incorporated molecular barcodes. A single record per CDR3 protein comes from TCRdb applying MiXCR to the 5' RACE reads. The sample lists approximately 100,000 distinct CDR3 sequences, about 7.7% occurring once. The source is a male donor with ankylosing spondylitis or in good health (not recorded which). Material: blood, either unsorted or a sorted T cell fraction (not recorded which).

CDR3 sequence: CSVPGRRLGTDTQYF. The CDR3 coding sequence is TGCAGCGTTCCTGGACGGAGGTTGGGCACAGATACGCAGTATTTT. This chain uses TRBV29-1 with TRBJ2-3; possibly TRBD2 for D (5 bases). CDR1 is SQVTM and CDR2 is ANQGSEA in the germline V gene. The CDR3 length is 15 residues. V was clipped by 5 bases and J by 1 base, with 16 bases between them.